The rows below give T cell receptor beta chains drawn from one sample of a study of blood T cell repertoires in COVID-19. TCRdb keeps only in-frame clones here, not all; method: immunoSEQ multiplex PCR. The sample has about 270,000 clones; approximately 89% are singletons. Sample: PBMCs or T cells enriched from blood (not recorded which). The receptors come from a woman aged 60-75 years who had recovered from COVID-19. Both conserved end residues are part of each CDR3. Fields, in order: J gene, clone size, D gene, V gene, CDR3 protein, CDR3 DNA. D genes are given only for firm matches. Clone size, where shown, is once, few, many, or a class for clones that have expanded.

j_call: TRBJ1-5; clone_size: NA; d_call: NA; v_call: TRBV28; cdr3_aa: CASSSPTWGGGQPQHF; cdr3_nt: TGTGCCAGCAGTTCCCCAACGTGGGGGGGAGGGCAGCCCCAGCATTTT
j_call: TRBJ1-1; clone_size: NA; d_call: NA; v_call: TRBV18; cdr3_aa: CASSPLPLGQSKNTEAFF; cdr3_nt: TGTGCCAGCTCACCGTTACCCCTAGGACAGTCGAAGAACACTGAAGCTTTCTTT
j_call: TRBJ2-1; clone_size: NA; d_call: NA; v_call: TRBV4-2; cdr3_aa: CASSQDGSYYNEQFF; cdr3_nt: TGTGCCAGCAGCCAAGATGGGAGCTACTACAATGAGCAGTTCTTC
j_call: TRBJ2-1; clone_size: NA; d_call: TRBD2; v_call: TRBV5-1; cdr3_aa: CASSWPGLAGYNEQFF; cdr3_nt: TGCGCCAGCAGCTGGCCGGGACTAGCGGGGTACAATGAGCAGTTCTTC
j_call: TRBJ1-2; clone_size: NA; d_call: NA; v_call: TRBV18; cdr3_aa: CASSPDGGGKYGYTF; cdr3_nt: TGTGCCAGCTCACCCGACGGGGGAGGGAAGTATGGCTACACCTTC
j_call: TRBJ2-6; clone_size: NA; d_call: TRBD2; v_call: TRBV19; cdr3_aa: CASSIRQGGSGANVLTF; cdr3_nt: TGTGCCAGTAGTATTAGGCAGGGAGGGTCTGGGGCCAACGTCCTGACTTTC
j_call: TRBJ2-1; clone_size: NA; d_call: TRBD2; v_call: TRBV19; cdr3_aa: CASSIGLGDLEQFF; cdr3_nt: TGTGCCAGTAGTATTGGACTAGGAGACCTGGAGCAGTTCTTC
j_call: TRBJ2-7; clone_size: NA; d_call: NA; v_call: TRBV19; cdr3_aa: CASSSGATYEQYF; cdr3_nt: TGTGCCAGTAGTAGCGGGGCCACCTACGAGCAGTACTTC
j_call: TRBJ1-5; clone_size: once; d_call: TRBD1; v_call: TRBV19; cdr3_aa: CASSIRQGSYQPQHF; cdr3_nt: TGTGCCAGTAGTATAAGACAGGGGTCCTATCAGCCCCAGCATTTT
j_call: TRBJ2-3; clone_size: NA; d_call: NA; v_call: TRBV29-1; cdr3_aa: CSVGRALGPGTDTQYF; cdr3_nt: TGCAGCGTTGGGAGGGCCCTAGGCCCCGGCACAGATACGCAGTATTTT
j_call: TRBJ1-2; clone_size: NA; d_call: NA; v_call: TRBV19; cdr3_aa: CASSIRSYGYTF; cdr3_nt: TGTGCCAGTAGTATCCGGTCCTATGGCTACACCTTC
j_call: TRBJ2-3; clone_size: once; d_call: TRBD2; v_call: TRBV5-1; cdr3_aa: CASSLPLLAGGADTQYF; cdr3_nt: TGCGCCAGCAGCTTGCCCCTACTAGCGGGAGGTGCAGATACGCAGTATTTT